The 30 T cell receptor beta chains in this list originate from one sample, sequenced in a study of blood T cell repertoires in COVID-19. The repertoire was sequenced with immunoSEQ multiplex PCR; TCRdb's copy has only in-frame clones and lacks some. The table includes about 94,000 clones, about four fifths detected once. The sequenced sample was peripheral blood. Every receptor here comes from a man aged 55 to 70 with acute or convalescent COVID-19.

V usage is TRBV2 and J usage is TRBJ1-2, with D perhaps matching TRBD1 (6 bases). The length of the CDR3 is 15 residues. Trimming removed 5 bases at V and 5 bases at J, with 18 bases between. The germline gives CDR1 SNHLY, CDR2 FYNNEI. The CDR3 region is CASSTTGKIRYGYTF. CDR3 nucleotides: TGTGCCAGCAGTACCACAGGGAAAATTAGGTATGGCTACACCTTC.

The chain couples TRBV7-3 to TRBJ1-1; 7 bases line up with TRBD1. Germline V gene sequence: CDR1 SGHTA, CDR2 FQGTGA. The CDR3 runs to 14 residues. J gave up 5 bases and V 4 bases, and 7 bases lay outside the gene matches. The DNA for the CDR3 is TGTGCCAGCAGCTCGACAGGGTCAGGGACTGAAGCTTTCTTT. The encoded protein is CASSSTGSGTEAFF. The full variable domain, in which reference TRBV7-3 and TRBJ1-1 provide the parts outside the CDR3, is GAGVSQTPSNKVTEKGKYVELRCDPISGHTALYWYRQSLGQGPEFLIYFQGTGAADDSGLPNDRFFAVRPEGSVSTLKIQRTERGDSAVYLCASSSTGSGTEAFFGQGTRLTVV.

The rearrangement joins TRBV15 to TRBJ2-4; possibly TRBD2 for D (5 bases). Trimming left V 1 base short and J 1 base short, with 11 bases between. Germline lookup yields CDR1 LNHNV and CDR2 YYDKDF (reference sequence). This CDR3 region has 16 residues. The CDR3 loop is CATSRGGLVAKNIQYF. The CDR3 coding sequence is TGTGCCACCAGCAGAGGAGGGCTCGTGGCCAAAAACATTCAGTACTTC.

J is TRBJ1-4 and V is TRBV27; 7 bases align to TRBD1. The length of the CDR3 is 15 residues. Germline V gives CDR1 MNHEY, CDR2 SMNVEV (reference sequence). V was clipped by 4 bases and J by 8 bases; unmatched bases: 10. The CDR3 here is CASSYAPTGQEKLFF. The CDR3 bases are TGTGCCAGCAGTTATGCCCCGACAGGGCAGGAAAAACTGTTTTTT.

The V call is TRBV24-1, the J call TRBJ2-6, with 8 bases fitting TRBD1. CDR3 size: 15 residues. Germline CDR1 reads KGHDR; CDR2 reads SFDVKD. V was pared by 3 bases and J by 6 bases, with 3 bases of the junction left unmatched. In DNA form, the CDR3 reads TGTGCCACCAGTGATCCGACAGGGGAGGCCAACGTCCTGACTTTC. Its protein product is CATSDPTGEANVLTF.

The chain uses TRBV5-1 and TRBJ2-7, with 9 bases matching TRBD1. V lost 5 bases to trimming and J lost 5 bases; unmatched junction nucleotides: 11. Germline lookup yields CDR1 SGHRS and CDR2 YFSETQ. This CDR3 comprises 15 residues. The CDR3 loop is CASSRRRDRDNEQYF. The DNA of the CDR3 is TGCGCCAGCAGTCGCAGAAGGGACAGGGATAACGAGCAGTACTTC.

The genes are TRBV5-1 and TRBJ1-1; perhaps TRBD1 as D (5 bases). Trimming removed 4 bases from V and 2 bases from J, with 9 bases in between. Germline CDR1 reads SGHRS; CDR2 reads YFSETQ. The CDR3 totals 13 residues. CDR3 sequence reads: CASSLQGNTEAFF. The DNA of the CDR3 is TGCGCCAGCAGCCTGCAGGGCAACACTGAAGCTTTCTTT.

The chain combines TRBV29-1 with TRBJ1-2; a weak D match, TRBD1 (6 bases). The germline CDR1 and CDR2 sequences are SQVTM and ANQGSEA. V lost 8 bases and J 8 bases, leaving 15 bases between the germline ends. The CDR3 is 11 residues long. The CDR3 is CSFPTQGGYTF. In DNA form, the CDR3 reads TGCAGCTTCCCGACCCAGGGGGGCTACACCTTC.

This chain connects TRBV7-8 to TRBJ2-4, with 7 positions matching TRBD1. This CDR3 has 13 residues. The V segment lost 6 bases and the J segment 5 bases; nucleotides outside the gene matches: 4. CDR1 is SGHVS, CDR2 FQNEAQ, per germline. The CDR3 sequence: CASSPGQENIQYF. The CDR3, as DNA: TGTGCCAGCAGTCCCGGACAGGAAAACATTCAGTACTTC.

The V call is TRBV7-8, the J call TRBJ1-1, with 7 bases that match TRBD1. Looked up from germline, CDR1 is SGHVS and CDR2 is FQNEAQ. V shed 0 bases, J shed 2 bases, and the junction held 6 bases outside the gene matches. This CDR3 region has 16 residues. CDR3 sequence: CASSLALDRANTEAFF. In DNA form, the CDR3 reads TGTGCCAGCAGCTTAGCCCTCGACAGGGCCAACACTGAAGCTTTCTTT.

The V call is TRBV5-6, the J call TRBJ1-4; perhaps TRBD1 as D (6 bases). Germline CDR1 and CDR2: SGHDT and YYEEEE. CDR3 length equals 13 residues. Trimming shortened V by 0 bases and J by 14 bases, and 14 bases separated the two germline ends. CDR3 loop: CASSLGRRGNLFF. The CDR3 DNA follows: TGTGCCAGCAGCTTGGGCCGAAGGGGGAATCTGTTTTTT.

The rearrangement uses TRBV12-2 and TRBJ1-3; no DNA check was done on the table's D call, TRBD1. TRBV12-2 represents a pseudogene. The CDR3 is 15 amino acids. As DNA, the CDR3 is TGTGCAAGTCGCTTGATCACAGGGTCTGGAAACACCATATATTTT. It encodes CASRLITGSGNTIYF.

The chain has TRBV5-8 and TRBJ1-6, with a tentative D call TRBD1 (5 bases). Germline assignment: CDR1 SGHTS and CDR2 YDEGEE. The CDR3 runs to 18 residues. Trimming removed 0 bases from V and 0 bases from J, with 13 bases in between. Here the CDR3 reads CASSLAAGRSSYNSPLHF. CDR3 coding DNA: TGTGCCAGCAGCTTGGCCGCGGGACGGAGCTCCTATAATTCACCCCTCCACTTT.

The J gene is TRBJ1-6, the V gene TRBV7-2; possibly TRBD1 for D (6 bases). The germline V and J ends were trimmed by 1 base and 7 bases, with 11 bases remaining between them. CDR3 size: 15 residues. CDR1 and CDR2 from the germline V gene are SGHTA and FQGNSA. In nucleotides, the CDR3 is TGTGCCAGCAGCTTAGAAGGGGGAGGGAATTCACCCCTCCACTTT. Encoded protein: CASSLEGGGNSPLHF.

The chain employs TRBV9 and TRBJ2-3, with 9 nucleotides matching TRBD1. The CDR3 consists of 15 residues. J gave up 6 bases and V 0 bases, and 5 bases lay outside the gene matches. The germline V gene has CDR1 SGDLS and CDR2 YYNGEE. The CDR3 DNA follows: TGTGCCAGCAGCGTAGCTGGACAGGGGATGGATACGCAGTATTTT. Its translation is CASSVAGQGMDTQYF.

This chain uses TRBV9 with TRBJ1-5, with D tentatively TRBD1 (5 bases). Germline V gene sequence: CDR1 SGDLS, CDR2 YYNGEE. CDR3 length: 16 amino acids. Trimming left V 6 bases short and J 3 bases short, with 19 bases between. CDR3 loop: CASNSRGHTPNQPQHF. CDR3 bases: TGTGCCAGCAACTCTAGGGGCCATACCCCCAATCAGCCCCAGCATTTT.

This clone was seen a handful of times. The genes are TRBV7-8 and TRBJ2-1, with TRBD2 matching over 10 bases. The CDR3 consists of 16 residues. Germline values: CDR1 SGHVS, CDR2 FQNEAQ. With 4 bases clipped from V and 2 bases from J, the junction kept 5 bases outside the gene matches. As DNA, the CDR3 is TGTGCCAGCAGCTACCAGCGGGGGGGCGCCTACAATGAGCAGTTCTTC. Its translation is CASSYQRGGAYNEQFF.

CDR3 DNA sequence: TGTGCCAGCAGTTTAGCGGAGTGGGTCTACTATGGCTACACCTTC. It is translated as CASSLAEWVYYGYTF. The chain combines TRBV28 with TRBJ1-2; D is unresolved. The CDR3 contains 15 residues. V was pared by 2 bases and J by 3 bases, with 13 bases between. Germline V gives CDR1 MDHEN, CDR2 SYDVKM.

The rearrangement joins TRBV10-3 to TRBJ2-3; the match to TRBD2 covers 14 bases. CDR3 length: 14 amino acids. The V gene end was trimmed by 10 bases and the J gene end by 3 bases; junction bases not matched to a gene: 3. Germline V CDR1 and CDR2: ENHRY, SYGVKD. Here the CDR3 DNA reads TGTGCCAGCGGGACTAGCGGGGGTACAGATACGCAGTATTTT. Translating gives CASGTSGGTDTQYF.

J is TRBJ1-5 and V is TRBV27; D possibly corresponds to TRBD1 (5 bases). In germline, CDR1 is MNHEY, CDR2 SMNVEV (reference sequence). The CDR3 length is 15 residues. Trimming pared 6 bases from V and 0 bases from J, leaving 12 bases between. CDR3 nucleotide sequence: TGTGCCAGCAGAAGACAGCCGGATAGCAATCAGCCCCAGCATTTT. Its translation is CASRRQPDSNQPQHF.

V gene TRBV21-1 combines with J gene TRBJ2-2; TRBD1 was called by the table and not checked on the DNA. TRBV21-1 is deemed a pseudogene. The CDR3 spans 18 residues. The CDR3 loop reads CASSKGRGPMWDTGELFF. Here the CDR3 DNA reads TGTGCCAGCAGCAAAGGCAGGGGTCCGATGTGGGACACCGGGGAGCTGTTTTTT.

The V and J genes are TRBV7-2 and TRBJ1-4; D remains unclear. Germline V gene lookup returns CDR1 SGHTA and CDR2 FQGNSA. The CDR3 is 15 residues long. V lost 1 base, J lost 5 bases, and 11 bases lay in between. This CDR3 reads CASSLERLGNEKLFF. As DNA, the CDR3 is TGTGCCAGCAGCTTAGAGCGGCTGGGAAATGAAAAACTGTTTTTT.

The table lists this clone with a few counts. The CDR3 coding sequence is TGTGCCTACCGACTGTTCTCTGGAAACACCATATATTTT. It translates to CAYRLFSGNTIYF. J is TRBJ1-3 and V is TRBV30; D ambiguous. V was pared by 7 bases and J by 0 bases, with 10 bases between. Germline V gene lookup returns CDR1 GTSNPN and CDR2 SVGIG (reference sequence). CDR3 size: 13 residues.

A single count supports this clone. The chain employs TRBV10-1 and TRBJ2-5; TRBD1 matches at 12 bases. V lost 6 bases to trimming and J lost 2 bases; unmatched junction nucleotides: 13. Germline V gene lookup returns CDR1 WNHNN and CDR2 SYGVQD (reference sequence). CDR3 size: 18 residues. CDR3 DNA sequence: TGCGCCAGCAGAGAAGAATGTGGGACAGGGGGCTTACAAGAGACCCAGTACTTC. Amino acid sequence: CASREECGTGGLQETQYF.

Note on this clone: Distinct nucleotide sequences in the sample also encode this CDR3. The chain links TRBV9 to TRBJ2-1; tentatively, D is TRBD2 (5 bases). The V gene lost 0 bases and the J gene lost 5 bases, with 6 bases spanning the gap. Looked up from germline, CDR1 is SGDLS and CDR2 is YYNGEE. This CDR3 has 13 residues. The CDR3 is CASSVVGDNEQFF. In DNA form, the CDR3 reads TGTGCCAGCAGCGTAGTGGGAGACAATGAGCAGTTCTTC.

The gene calls are TRBV27 and TRBJ1-1; TRBD1 matches 7 bases. Germline CDR1 is MNHEY and CDR2 is SMNVEV (reference sequence). The CDR3 totals 13 residues. V lost 0 bases and J lost 6; bases outside the gene matches: 1. The CDR3 DNA is TGTGCCAGCAGTTTATCTCAGGGGGCTGAAGCTTTCTTT. Encoded protein: CASSLSQGAEAFF.

The gene calls are TRBV3-1 (or the pseudogene TRBV3-2) and TRBJ2-5, with unresolved D. Trimming stripped 0 bases from V and 2 bases from J, with 7 bases between. CDR1 and CDR2 (germline): LGHDT, YNNKEL (reference sequence). CDR3 size: 14 residues. This CDR3 is CASSQDNLQETQYF. The CDR3, as DNA: TGTGCCAGCAGCCAAGATAACTTACAAGAGACCCAGTACTTC.

The V gene is TRBV6-6, the J gene TRBJ2-4; a possible D gene is TRBD1 (5 bases). Trimming removed 6 bases at V and 0 bases at J, with 9 bases between. Germline V lookup: CDR1 MNHNY, CDR2 SVGAGI (reference sequence). The CDR3 spans 14 residues. The CDR3 nucleotides read TGTGCCAGCAGCACAGGACAAGCCAAAAACATTCAGTACTTC. This sequence encodes CASSTGQAKNIQYF.

The chain is built from TRBV4-2 and TRBJ2-2; a possible D gene is TRBD2 (7 bases). Germline CDR1 is LGHNA and CDR2 is YNFKEQ. The CDR3 is 19 residues long. V dropped 4 bases and J dropped 0 bases, with 21 bases sitting between them. In DNA form, the CDR3 reads TGTGCCAGCAGCCCCTCAAAAGGGGGAGGGTTCGCGAACACCGGGGAGCTGTTTTTT. Residues: CASSPSKGGGFANTGELFF.

The rearrangement links TRBV4-1 to TRBJ1-1; D is unresolved. The CDR3 is 15 amino acids. Germline values: CDR1 MGHRA, CDR2 YSYEKL. The ends were cut back, 0 bases at V and 0 bases at J, with 8 bases in the middle. The CDR3 spells CASSQDRTMNTEAFF. The DNA for the CDR3 is TGCGCCAGCAGCCAAGACAGAACAATGAACACTGAAGCTTTCTTT.